Here is one TCR beta chain with its context. The germline V gene has CDR1 LNHDA and CDR2 SQIVND (reference sequence). Trimming pared 7 bases from V and 3 bases from J, leaving 12 bases between. The CDR3 totals 14 residues. This specimen comes from a study of PD-1 blockade in classical Hodgkin lymphoma. Autologous stem cell transplantation was followed by relapse in every patient, and brentuximab vedotin exposure varied. Magnetic negative selection isolated CD8+ T cells from thawed PBMCs. The repertoire was sequenced with immunoSEQ multiplex PCR; TCRdb's copy has only in-frame clones and lacks some. The sample records about 450 clones, over 70% being singletons.

The sequence derives from a human donor with classical Hodgkin lymphoma. Sequencing was performed on CD8+ T cells from blood, taken at baseline. The chain employs TRBV19 and TRBJ2-2, with D perhaps TRBD2 (6 bases). The CDR3 bases are TGTGCCAGTACGCCGGACTATTACACCGGGGAGCTGTTTTTT. Protein: CASTPDYYTGELFF.